The 25 T cell receptor beta chains below come from one sample, sequenced in a study of blood T cell repertoires in COVID-19. Some clones are missing from TCRdb's copy, which holds only in-frame ones; the method was immunoSEQ multiplex PCR. The table lists over 200,000 clones, roughly 89% of them singletons. Sequenced: PBMCs or T cells enriched from blood (not recorded which). These receptors all stem from a woman in her 30s with acute COVID-19.

This chain connects TRBV7-9 to TRBJ1-6, with D hard to call. In germline, CDR1 is SEHNR, CDR2 FQNEAQ (reference sequence). The CDR3 runs 16 residues. V was trimmed by 0 bases and J by 7 bases, leaving 13 bases between them. CDR3 DNA: TGTGCCAGCAGCTTAGCGCGCGGGATGTGGAATTCACCCCTCCACTTT. The encoded protein is CASSLARGMWNSPLHF.

The J gene is TRBJ2-7, the V gene TRBV9; 7 nucleotides align to TRBD1. CDR3 length: 14 amino acids. Per germline, CDR1 SGDLS and CDR2 YYNGEE. Losses at the gene ends were 0 bases for V and 5 bases for J; bases not matched to a gene: 5. CDR3 bases: TGTGCCAGCAGCGTAGAACAGGGGAGCAACGAGCAGTACTTC. Translation gives CASSVEQGSNEQYF. Full variable domain (remainder filled in from reference TRBV9 and TRBJ2-7): DSGVTQTPKHLITATGQRVTLRCSPRSGDLSVYWYQQSLDQGLQFLIQYYNGEERAKGNILERFSAQQFPDLHSELNLSSLELGDSALYFCASSVEQGSNEQYFGPGTRLTVT.

As for this clone: The sample holds other DNA sequences that translate to the same CDR3. J is TRBJ1-2 and V is TRBV29-1; the D gene is possibly TRBD1 (6 bases). Trimming left V 6 bases short and J 3 bases short, with 8 bases between. This CDR3 comprises 11 residues. Germline V CDR1 and CDR2: SQVTM, ANQGSEA. The CDR3 nucleotides read TGCAGCGTAGGGGGGGACTATGGCTACACCTTC. This codes for CSVGGDYGYTF.

The chain combines TRBV28 with TRBJ1-2; D is possibly TRBD1 (5 bases). The CDR3 consists of 14 residues. Trimming took 5 bases from V and 6 from J, leaving 16 bases between them. CDR1 MDHEN and CDR2 SYDVKM come from the germline V gene. Written as DNA, the CDR3 is TGTGCCAGCAGTGCCAGGGCCTCTGGGGATGGCTACACCTTC. Its translation: CASSARASGDGYTF.

The chain joins TRBV9 to TRBJ2-7; TRBD2 is a possible D gene (5 bases). V lost 0 bases and J lost 2, with 12 bases in between. Germline CDR1 reads SGDLS; CDR2 reads YYNGEE. The CDR3 length is 15 residues. For the CDR3, the DNA is TGTGCCAGCAGCGTAGCGGAGGAAATGGCCTACGAGCAGTACTTC. It translates to CASSVAEEMAYEQYF.

This rearrangement joins TRBV2 to TRBJ1-2; D is perhaps TRBD1 (6 bases). Germline V CDR1 and CDR2: SNHLY, FYNNEI. V dropped 10 bases and J dropped 8 bases, with 23 bases sitting between them. The CDR3 is 14 residues long. The CDR3 bases are TGTGCCAACCACCGGGACACAAGCTCGGGAGGCTACACCTTC. The encoded protein is CANHRDTSSGGYTF. Based on the CDR3 plus reference TRBV2 and TRBJ1-2, the full variable domain is EPEVTQTPSHQVTQMGQEVILRCVPISNHLYFYWYRQILGQKVEFLVSFYNNEISEKSEIFDDQFSVERPDGSNFTLKIRSTKLEDSAMYFCANHRDTSSGGYTFGSGTRLTVV.

V gene TRBV21-1 combines with J gene TRBJ2-1; TRBD1, the table's D call, was not compared with the DNA. TRBV21-1 is a pseudogene. The CDR3 is 15 residues long. DNA for the CDR3: TGTGCCTGCCCATTGGGGCGGAACCCCTACAATGAGCAGTTCTTC. Translated: CACPLGRNPYNEQFF.

This clone appeared a few times. The chain has TRBV3-1 (or the pseudogene TRBV3-2) and TRBJ1-1, with 7 nucleotides matching TRBD1. CDR1 and CDR2 (germline): LGHDT, YNNKEL (reference sequence). This CDR3 has 14 residues. V lost 6 bases to trimming and J lost 3 bases; unmatched junction nucleotides: 7. In DNA, the CDR3 is TGTGCCAGCAGTCATTCGGACAGGTACACTGAAGCTTTCTTT. This translates into CASSHSDRYTEAFF.

The chain has TRBV7-9 and TRBJ2-7; D not resolved. Germline CDR1 is SEHNR and CDR2 is FQNEAQ (reference sequence). The CDR3 is made up of 12 amino acids. The V gene lost 2 bases and the J gene lost 3 bases, with 5 bases spanning the gap. The CDR3 DNA is TGTGCCAGCAGCTTAACTGACTACGAGCAGTACTTC. This gives the protein CASSLTDYEQYF.

The gene calls are TRBV4-2 and TRBJ1-4; 9 bases agree with TRBD1. Per the germline V gene, CDR1 is LGHNA and CDR2 is YNFKEQ. This CDR3 region has 16 residues. The junction had 13 bases not matched to a gene; V was cut back by 6 bases and J by 8 bases. Here the CDR3 reads CASRPRGGQGEEKLFF. The CDR3 bases are TGTGCCAGCAGACCACGGGGGGGACAGGGAGAGGAAAAACTGTTTTTT.

V usage is TRBV27 and J usage is TRBJ2-7, with TRBD1 matching 9 bases. This CDR3 spans 15 amino acids. The junction had 6 bases not matched to a gene; V was cut back by 3 bases and J by 3 bases. Germline-derived CDR1 and CDR2 are MNHEY and SMNVEV (reference sequence). The CDR3 DNA sequence: TGTGCCAGCAGTTTCCCAGGGACAGGGATCTACGAGCAGTACTTC. This translates into CASSFPGTGIYEQYF.

This clone has a single count. This sequence joins TRBV20-1 and TRBJ1-3, with D unresolved. The CDR3 length is 11 residues. The germline V gene encodes CDR1 DFQATT and CDR2 SNEGSKA (reference sequence). The V end was cut by 4 bases, the J end by 2 bases, with 3 bases between. The CDR3 region is CSANTGNTIYF. CDR3 nucleotides: TGCAGTGCTAACACTGGAAACACCATATATTTT.

The chain couples TRBV7-2 to TRBJ2-4, with TRBD1 as a possible D gene (6 bases). The CDR3 is 16 residues long. Germline assignment: CDR1 SGHTA and CDR2 FQGNSA. V gave up 0 bases and J gave up 5 bases, with 14 bases separating them. The CDR3 nucleotides read TGTGCCAGCAGCTTAGCCCTAGACAGGTGGGAAAACATTCAGTACTTC. Its protein product is CASSLALDRWENIQYF.

The chain joins TRBV27 to TRBJ1-4; the D is unclear. The CDR3 extends over 12 amino acids. With 8 bases removed from V and 12 bases from J, the gap between germline ends came to 16 bases. Germline values: CDR1 MNHEY, CDR2 SMNVEV (reference sequence). The DNA of the CDR3 is TGTGCCAGCCGCCTTGGAGGGTCGGAACTGTTTTTT. It is translated as CASRLGGSELFF.

This rearrangement joins TRBV5-1 to TRBJ1-1; no clear D. The ends were cut back, 0 bases at V and 1 base at J, with 10 bases in the middle. This CDR3 contains 15 residues. Germline V gene data show CDR1 as SGHRS and CDR2 as YFSETQ. CDR3 DNA sequence: TGCGCCAGCAGCTTGGGACCCTCAGGGAACACTGAAGCTTTCTTT. It yields the protein CASSLGPSGNTEAFF. The full variable domain, its missing parts supplied by reference TRBV5-1 and TRBJ1-1, is KAGVTQTPRYLIKTRGQQVTLSCSPISGHRSVSWYQQTPGQGLQFLFEYFSETQRNKGNFPGRFSGRQFSNSRSEMNVSTLELGDSALYLCASSLGPSGNTEAFFGQGTRLTVV.

The rearrangement uses TRBV7-2 and TRBJ2-1; 12 bases are shared with TRBD2. Per germline, CDR1 SGHTA and CDR2 FQGNSA. The ends lost 1 base at V and 6 bases at J; junction bases unmatched: 7. The CDR3 contains 17 residues. The chain's CDR3 is CASSLVVPGLAGNEQFF. Written as DNA, the CDR3 is TGTGCCAGCAGCTTAGTGGTCCCGGGACTAGCGGGCAATGAGCAGTTCTTC.

The chain joins TRBV29-1 to TRBJ1-2; D ambiguous. Germline V CDR1 and CDR2: SQVTM, ANQGSEA. Trimming removed 6 bases at V and 7 bases at J, with 24 bases between. The CDR3 is 15 amino acids. This chain's CDR3 is CSVPQVYGPGGGYTF. CDR3 coding DNA: TGCAGCGTCCCCCAGGTGTACGGGCCTGGAGGTGGCTACACCTTC.

The chain recombines TRBV6-4 with TRBJ2-3; the D is unclear. Germline V gene lookup returns CDR1 MRHNA and CDR2 SNTAGT. The CDR3 sequence is 13 residues long. With 2 bases removed from V and 0 bases from J, the gap between germline ends came to 3 bases. The CDR3 region is CASSDGSTDTQYF. CDR3 DNA: TGTGCCAGCAGTGACGGCAGCACAGATACGCAGTATTTT.

V gene TRBV5-1 combines with J gene TRBJ2-1, with TRBD2 matching 8 bases. Germline V CDR1 and CDR2: SGHRS, YFSETQ. Trimming cost V 0 bases and J 5 bases; bases outside gene matches: 7. The CDR3 runs to 16 residues. As DNA, the CDR3 is TGCGCCAGCAGCTTGGAGCCTAGCGGGTCCCACAATGAGCAGTTCTTC. Its translation: CASSLEPSGSHNEQFF.

Concerning this clone: Other nucleotide sequences in the sample specify the same CDR3. The chain carries TRBV5-1 and TRBJ1-6; D may be TRBD1 (5 bases). Germline loops: CDR1 SGHRS, CDR2 YFSETQ. CDR3 size: 14 residues. Trimming removed 0 bases at V and 10 bases at J, with 11 bases between. The CDR3: CASSLAQGNSPLHF. CDR3 sequence (DNA): TGCGCCAGCAGCTTGGCGCAGGGAAACTCACCCCTCCACTTT.

The V gene is TRBV6-5, the J gene TRBJ2-5; 7 nucleotides agree with TRBD2. CDR1 is MNHEY, CDR2 SVGAGI, per germline. The length of the CDR3 is 16 residues. The V gene end was trimmed by 4 bases and the J gene end by 2 bases; junction bases not matched to a gene: 10. Here the CDR3 reads CASSWGGRVLQETQYF. The DNA of the CDR3 is TGTGCCAGCAGTTGGGGGGGACGGGTTCTTCAAGAGACCCAGTACTTC.

The gene calls are TRBV27 and TRBJ1-6; D gene uncertain. This CDR3 is 20 amino acids long. V was cut by 1 base and J by 0 bases, with 19 bases left in between. CDR1 and CDR2 (germline): MNHEY, SMNVEV (reference sequence). The CDR3 sequence: CASSLYALGGLSSYNSPLHF. As DNA, the CDR3 is TGTGCCAGCAGTTTATACGCCCTCGGAGGCCTGAGCTCCTATAATTCACCCCTCCACTTT.

This clone appeared once. The chain has TRBV6-5 and TRBJ2-2; TRBD1 matches 8 bases. The CDR3 sequence is 15 residues long. Per germline, CDR1 MNHEY and CDR2 SVGAGI. After removal of 2 bases from V and 7 bases from J, the junction contained 6 bases not matched to a gene. In DNA form, the CDR3 reads TGTGCCAGCAGTTACGGCACAGGGGGTAACGGGGAGCTGTTTTTT. This translates into CASSYGTGGNGELFF.

For the CDR3, the DNA is TGTGCCAGCAGTGAAAGGGGCCGGGGGAGGAACTATGGCTACACCTTC. Translation: CASSERGRGRNYGYTF. V and J are TRBV7-9 and TRBJ1-2; the D gene is possibly TRBD1 (5 bases). Germline V gene data show CDR1 as SEHNR and CDR2 as FQNEAQ (reference sequence). V lost 6 bases and J 2 bases, leaving 19 bases between the germline ends. CDR3 size: 16 residues.

This sequence joins TRBV7-9 and TRBJ1-2; tentative D call: TRBD1 (6 bases). V was cut by 0 bases and J by 8 bases, with 19 bases left in between. Germline V gene data show CDR1 as SEHNR and CDR2 as FQNEAQ (reference sequence). The CDR3 loop spans 16 amino acids. CDR3 sequence reads: CASSLALGARVGGYTF. The DNA for the CDR3 is TGTGCCAGCAGCTTAGCGCTGGGGGCGCGGGTCGGCGGCTACACCTTC.